This T cell receptor (beta chain) came from a study of T cell responses to AZD1222 COVID-19 vaccine. Across the study: Second-dose intervals near 4 or 12 weeks were combined.

Points from the study as a whole: Females made up more of the donors, who were largely white British, and clonal diversity may have come out too low. Nearly half of spike-specific TCRs reportedly target variant regions that are unmutated in the B.1.351 and B.1.1.7 variants. Spike-specific TCR breadth and depth grew following two AZD1222 doses.

Concerning this clone: Its antigen remains unidentified.

Germline loops: CDR1 SGHTA, CDR2 FQGNSA. V was clipped by 5 bases and J by 3 bases, with 13 bases between them. The CDR3 loop spans 14 amino acids. Data came from immunoSEQ multiplex PCR; TCRdb stores just in-frame clones and leaves some out. The sample includes 100,000 to 150,000 clones, 90% seen only once; the top ten take about 7%. V usage is TRBV7-2 and J usage is TRBJ1-2; D unresolved. This TCR was sampled from an adult in good health. The sequences come from peripheral blood, collected on day 0 of AZD1222 vaccination. The CDR3: CASSLGPVDYGYTF. The DNA for the CDR3 is TGTGCCAGCAGCCTCGGACCAGTAGACTATGGCTACACCTTC.